Below, 18 T cell receptor beta chains from the same sample are listed, as sequenced in a study of beta chain features in type 1 diabetes. The entirety of the isolated RNA underwent reverse transcription, so expressed TCRB transcripts were sequenced. Libraries were prepared by immunoSEQ multiplex PCR; TCRdb keeps only in-frame clonotypes and omits some of them. The sample carries about 140,000 clones, about 9.7% recorded once. The specimen sequenced was central memory CD4+ T cells from blood. The source of these receptors is a woman between 40 and 55 years old in good health.

The rearrangement links TRBV6-6 to TRBJ2-3; 7 positions match TRBD1. With 2 bases clipped from V and 6 bases from J, the junction kept 5 bases outside the gene matches. From germline, CDR1 is MNHNY and CDR2 SVGAGI (reference sequence). The CDR3 length is 14 residues. As DNA, the CDR3 is TGTGCCAGCAGTTACGACAGGGCCGGTGATACGCAGTATTTT. It is translated as CASSYDRAGDTQYF.

This clone has more than one count but fewer than ten. The rearrangement joins TRBV9 to TRBJ2-3; 7 bases fit TRBD2. After removal of 7 bases from V and 4 bases from J, the junction contained 6 bases not matched to a gene. Per the germline V gene, CDR1 is SGDLS and CDR2 is YYNGEE. The CDR3 runs to 13 residues. The CDR3 DNA reads TGTGCCAGCCAGCGGGGAGATTCAGATACGCAGTATTTT. Protein: CASQRGDSDTQYF.

This chain links TRBV6-5 with TRBJ2-1, with 7 nucleotides matching TRBD2. The CDR3 extends over 13 amino acids. The V and J ends lost 7 bases and 4 bases, in that order; junction bases with no gene match: 4. Germline V lookup: CDR1 MNHEY, CDR2 SVGAGI. CDR3 protein: CASIGTTYNEQFF. The CDR3 DNA sequence: TGTGCCAGCATTGGGACTACTTACAATGAGCAGTTCTTC.

This clone was detected only a few times. The chain uses TRBV9 and TRBJ2-7, with 7 bases fitting TRBD2. The CDR3 is 14 residues long. Trimming cost V 1 base and J 1 base; bases outside gene matches: 2. Germline assignment: CDR1 SGDLS and CDR2 YYNGEE. The CDR3 region is CASSVWEGSYEQYF. DNA of the CDR3: TGTGCCAGCAGCGTATGGGAGGGATCCTACGAGCAGTACTTC. The entire variable domain, with the rest obtained from reference TRBV9 and TRBJ2-7, is as follows: DSGVTQTPKHLITATGQRVTLRCSPRSGDLSVYWYQQSLDQGLQFLIQYYNGEERAKGNILERFSAQQFPDLHSELNLSSLELGDSALYFCASSVWEGSYEQYFGPGTRLTVT.

This clone was counted only a few times. The chain is built from TRBV10-2 and TRBJ1-1; D remains unclear. CDR3 length: 16 amino acids. Germline CDR1 is WSHSY and CDR2 is SAAADI. Trimming removed 3 bases at V and 1 base at J, with 15 bases between. CDR3 sequence: CASSDLTLLGNTEAFF. CDR3 nucleotides: TGCGCCAGCAGTGATCTAACCCTTCTTGGGAACACTGAAGCTTTCTTT.

In this sample, this clone turned up a few times. The chain links TRBV10-2 to TRBJ2-5; tentative D call: TRBD2 (5 bases). The CDR3 runs 13 residues. Germline CDR1 reads WSHSY; CDR2 reads SAAADI. With 5 bases removed from V and 2 bases from J, the gap between germline ends came to 9 bases. The CDR3 DNA is TGCGCCAGCAGTTACCCGGGGCAAGAGACCCAGTACTTC. This sequence encodes CASSYPGQETQYF.

Ten or more counts support this clone. The rearrangement links TRBV5-1 to TRBJ1-1; 8 bases map to TRBD1. The J segment lost 2 bases and the V segment lost 0 bases, leaving 3 bases of the junction unmatched. Per the germline V gene, CDR1 is SGHRS and CDR2 is YFSETQ. The CDR3 runs to 15 residues. As DNA, the CDR3 is TGCGCCAGCAGCTTGGCCGGACAGGGAAACACTGAAGCTTTCTTT. Translation gives CASSLAGQGNTEAFF.

CDR3 loop: CASSLIATGMNTEAFF. The CDR3 DNA follows: TGCGCCAGCAGCTTAATCGCCACAGGAATGAACACTGAAGCTTTCTTT. The rearrangement joins TRBV5-1 to TRBJ1-1; maybe TRBD1 (5 bases). The CDR3 sequence is 16 residues long. V was pared by 2 bases and J by 0 bases, with 14 bases between. CDR1 is SGHRS, CDR2 YFSETQ, per germline.

This clone turned up a few times. The genes are TRBV13 and TRBJ1-5, with TRBD1 matching 12 bases. Trimming removed 6 bases from V and 3 bases from J; junction bases left unmatched: 9. Germline-derived CDR1 and CDR2 are PRHDT and FYEKMQ (reference sequence). The CDR3 has 17 residues. In nucleotides, the CDR3 is TGTGCCAGCAGTGGGACAGGGGGCGATTGGAACAATCAGCCCCAGCATTTT. Its translation is CASSGTGGDWNNQPQHF.

This clone was recorded many times. This sequence joins TRBV5-5 and TRBJ2-1; 9 bases fit TRBD1. CDR1 SGHKS and CDR2 YYEKEE come from the germline V gene (reference sequence). The length of the CDR3 is 18 residues. J lost 7 bases, V lost 3 bases, and 17 bases had no gene match. DNA for the CDR3: TGTGCCAGCAGCTCCTTAAACCGGGACAGGGTTTCTCCGAATGAGCAGTTCTTC. It codes for CASSSLNRDRVSPNEQFF.

The V call is TRBV5-1, the J call TRBJ1-1; D ambiguous. Per germline, CDR1 SGHRS and CDR2 YFSETQ. The CDR3 length is 14 residues. Between the trimmed V and J ends, which lost 0 bases and 5 bases, there was a span of 11 bases. CDR3 nucleotides: TGCGCCAGCAGCTTGGATCCGGGGAAAACTGAAGCTTTCTTT. It specifies CASSLDPGKTEAFF.

At least ten counts were recorded for this clone. The chain combines TRBV7-9 with TRBJ1-3; weak D call: TRBD1 (6 bases). Germline lookup yields CDR1 SEHNR and CDR2 FQNEAQ (reference sequence). Trimming pared 5 bases from V and 4 bases from J, leaving 15 bases between. The length of the CDR3 is 15 residues. The CDR3 DNA follows: TGTGCCAGCAGCCGGTCAGGGGTCTCCGGAAACACCATATATTTT. Protein sequence: CASSRSGVSGNTIYF. Based on the CDR3 plus reference TRBV7-9 and TRBJ1-3, the full variable domain is DTGVSQNPRHKITKRGQNVTFRCDPISEHNRLYWYRQTLGQGPEFLTYFQNEAQLEKSRLLSDRFSAERPKGSFSTLEIQRTEQGDSAMYLCASSRSGVSGNTIYFGEGSWLTVV.

This clone occurred a few times. V is TRBV7-2 and J is TRBJ1-2, with D unresolved. Looked up from germline, CDR1 is SGHTA and CDR2 is FQGNSA. CDR3 size: 12 residues. Trimming removed 1 base from V and 4 bases from J, with 4 bases in between. This CDR3 reads CASSLERYGYTF. The CDR3 coding sequence is TGTGCCAGCAGCTTAGAGCGCTATGGCTACACCTTC.

The chain combines TRBV5-6 with TRBJ1-3; TRBD1 is a possible D gene (6 bases). Germline-derived CDR1 and CDR2 are SGHDT and YYEEEE. The CDR3 length is 15 residues. V shed 0 bases and J shed 2 bases, with 9 bases lying between them. The CDR3 nucleotides read TGTGCCAGCAGCTTGGACAGGGTCACTGGAAACACCATATATTTT. It yields the protein CASSLDRVTGNTIYF.

This clone showed up just a few times. The genes are TRBV7-2 and TRBJ2-5; 7 bases are shared with TRBD2. V shed 1 base and J 1 base; nucleotides not matched to a gene: 6. Germline CDR1 reads SGHTA; CDR2 reads FQGNSA. The CDR3 runs 16 residues. This chain's CDR3 is CASSLGSRGVQETQYF. CDR3 nucleotides: TGTGCCAGCAGCTTAGGGTCTCGGGGGGTCCAAGAGACCCAGTACTTC.

V gene TRBV11-2 combines with J gene TRBJ2-7; 10 bases map to TRBD1. V lost 5 bases to trimming and J lost 4 bases; unmatched junction nucleotides: 5. The CDR3 runs 14 residues. The germline CDR1 and CDR2 sequences are SGHAT and FQNNGV. In DNA form, the CDR3 reads TGTGCCAGCAGCGGAGGACAGGGGGGGTACGAGCAGTACTTC. Amino acid sequence: CASSGGQGGYEQYF.

This chain joins TRBV6-6 and TRBJ1-2, with 7 nucleotides matching TRBD1. CDR3 length: 14 residues. The J segment lost 4 bases and the V segment lost 7 bases, leaving 9 bases of the junction unmatched. The germline V gene has CDR1 MNHNY and CDR2 SVGAGI (reference sequence). This CDR3 is CASNWVGQLYGYTF. The DNA of the CDR3 is TGTGCCAGCAATTGGGTGGGACAGCTCTATGGCTACACCTTC.

There are a few counts of this clone. The chain combines TRBV29-1 with TRBJ2-1, with D possibly TRBD1 on 6 matching bases. The V end was cut by 0 bases, the J end by 6 bases, with 18 bases between. CDR1 and CDR2 from the germline V gene are SQVTM and ANQGSEA. The CDR3 extends over 16 amino acids. This chain's CDR3 is CSVEDPSRGSPNEQFF. The CDR3 nucleotides read TGCAGCGTTGAAGATCCGAGCAGGGGTTCCCCCAATGAGCAGTTCTTC.